The present TCR beta chain was sequenced within a study of patients and donors after allogeneic stem cell transplantation. The CDR3 covers 15 residues. Germline loops: CDR1 DFQATT, CDR2 SNEGSKA (reference sequence). V was clipped by 0 bases and J by 1 base, with 12 bases between them. TCRdb used MiXCR to reprocess the RT-PCR reads, holding one entry per CDR3 protein. The table shows 920,000 or so distinct CDR3 sequences, with more than 15% occurring only once. The source material was blood, either unsorted or a sorted T cell fraction (not recorded which). This TCR was sampled from a human donor who was either an allogeneic HSCT recipient or a stem cell or donor lymphocyte infusion donor (not recorded which). It is not recorded whose cells these are; they may come from a transplant donor. The gene calls are TRBV20-1 and TRBJ1-1, with a weak D call TRBD1 (5 bases). The CDR3 coding sequence is TGCAGTGCTAGAGATTCAAGACAGAAGAACACTGAAGCTTTCTTT. It is translated as CSARDSRQKNTEAFF.